This T cell receptor beta chain originates from a study of T cell changes during pregnancy in multiple sclerosis. Trimming removed 6 bases from V and 4 bases from J, with 17 bases in between. Per germline, CDR1 PRHDT and CDR2 FYEKMQ (reference sequence). This CDR3 contains 15 residues. The method was immunoSEQ multiplex PCR; TCRdb's version includes in-frame clones alone and lacks a portion of them. The top ten clones hold under 1.5% of a sample with about 67,000 clones, approximately 91% of them seen once. The TCR was taken from a female donor with multiple sclerosis, enrolled in a pregnancy study. The source was peripheral blood, collected in the second trimester of pregnancy. The chain couples TRBV13 to TRBJ2-3; possible D gene TRBD1, 8 bases. CDR3 sequence reads: CASRPQGAGADTQYF. The CDR3 bases are TGTGCCAGCAGGCCCCAGGGGGCGGGGGCAGATACGCAGTATTTT.